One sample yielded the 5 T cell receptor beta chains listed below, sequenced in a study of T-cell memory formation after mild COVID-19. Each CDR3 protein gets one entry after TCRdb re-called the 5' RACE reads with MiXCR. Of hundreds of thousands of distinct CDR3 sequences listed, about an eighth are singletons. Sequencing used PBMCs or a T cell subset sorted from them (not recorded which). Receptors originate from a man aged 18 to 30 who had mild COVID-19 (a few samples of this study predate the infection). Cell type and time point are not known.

The CDR3 spells CASIPGQENTEAFF. CDR3 DNA: TGTGCCAGTATACCGGGACAGGAAAACACTGAAGCTTTCTTT. This chain joins TRBV28 and TRBJ1-1, with 8 positions matching TRBD1. CDR3 length equals 14 residues. Germline V gives CDR1 MDHEN, CDR2 SYDVKM. Unmatched junction bases numbered 8, after V lost 9 bases and J lost 2 bases.

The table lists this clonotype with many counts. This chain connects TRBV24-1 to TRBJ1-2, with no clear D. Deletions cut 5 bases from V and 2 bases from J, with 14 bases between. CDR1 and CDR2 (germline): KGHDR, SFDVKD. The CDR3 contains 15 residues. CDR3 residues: CATSVPLLSNYGYTF. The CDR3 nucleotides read TGTGCCACCAGTGTCCCACTCCTGTCCAACTATGGCTACACCTTC.

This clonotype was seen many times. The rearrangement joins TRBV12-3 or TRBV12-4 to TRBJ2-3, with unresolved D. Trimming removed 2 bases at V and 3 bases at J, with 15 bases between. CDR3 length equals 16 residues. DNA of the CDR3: TGTGCCAGCAGTTTATTCCAGTCTTTAGGGACAGATACGCAGTATTTT. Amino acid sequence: CASSLFQSLGTDTQYF.

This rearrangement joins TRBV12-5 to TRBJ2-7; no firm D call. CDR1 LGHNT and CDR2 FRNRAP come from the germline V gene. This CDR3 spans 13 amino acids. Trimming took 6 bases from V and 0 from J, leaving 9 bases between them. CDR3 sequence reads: CASGQAISYEQYF. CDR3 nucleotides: TGTGCTAGTGGCCAGGCTATCTCCTACGAGCAGTACTTC.

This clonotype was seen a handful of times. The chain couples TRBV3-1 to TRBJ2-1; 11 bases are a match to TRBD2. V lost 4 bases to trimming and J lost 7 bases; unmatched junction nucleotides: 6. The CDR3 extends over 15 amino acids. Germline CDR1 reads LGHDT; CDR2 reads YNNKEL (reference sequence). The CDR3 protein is CASSLTSGGRNEQFF. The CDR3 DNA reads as TGTGCCAGCAGCCTCACTAGCGGGGGCCGAAATGAGCAGTTCTTC.